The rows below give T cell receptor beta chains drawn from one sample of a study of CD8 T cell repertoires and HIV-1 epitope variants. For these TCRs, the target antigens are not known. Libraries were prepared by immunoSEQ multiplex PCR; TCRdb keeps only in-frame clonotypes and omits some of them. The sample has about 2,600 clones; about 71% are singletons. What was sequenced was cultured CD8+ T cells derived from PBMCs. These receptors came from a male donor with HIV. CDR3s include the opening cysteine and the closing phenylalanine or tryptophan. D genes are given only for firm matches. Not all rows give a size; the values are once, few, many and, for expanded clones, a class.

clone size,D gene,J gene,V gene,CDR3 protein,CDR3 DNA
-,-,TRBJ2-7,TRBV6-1,CASSEGAGPYEQYF,TGTGCCAGCAGTGAAGGAGCAGGTCCCTACGAGCAGTACTTC
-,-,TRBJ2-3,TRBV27,CASSLGGGADTDTQYF,TGTGCCAGCAGTTTAGGTGGGGGCGCGGACACAGATACGCAGTATTTT
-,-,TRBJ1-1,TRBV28,CASSLEGEDTEAFF,TGTGCCAGCTCTCTAGAGGGAGAGGACACTGAAGCTTTCTTT
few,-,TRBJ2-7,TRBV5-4,CASSFQGGSEQYF,TGTGCCAGCAGCTTCCAGGGGGGATCCGAGCAGTACTTC
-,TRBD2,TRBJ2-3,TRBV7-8,CASSKRAGGGRDTDTQYF,TGTGCCAGCAGCAAGAGGGCCGGCGGCGGGAGGGACACAGATACGCAGTATTTT
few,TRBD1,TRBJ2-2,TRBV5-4,CASSSDRGGTGELFF,TGTGCCAGCAGCTCAGACAGGGGGGGCACCGGGGAGCTGTTTTTT
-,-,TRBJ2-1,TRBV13,CASSEKQWEYEQFF,TGTGCCAGCAGCGAGAAACAATGGGAATATGAGCAGTTCTTC
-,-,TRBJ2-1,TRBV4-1,CASSQDNSDLLYNEQFF,TGCGCCAGCAGCCAAGATAATTCGGACTTGCTCTACAATGAGCAGTTCTTC
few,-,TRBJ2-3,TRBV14,CASSQGTPSTDTQYF,TGTGCCAGCAGCCAAGGGACGCCTAGCACAGATACGCAGTATTTT
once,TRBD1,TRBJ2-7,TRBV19,CASSPGTGSYEQYF,TGTGCCAGTAGTCCCGGGACAGGCTCCTACGAGCAGTACTTC
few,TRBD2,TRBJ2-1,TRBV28,CASSRGSGDGFF,TGTGCCAGCAGCCGGGGGAGCGGGGATGGGTTCTTC
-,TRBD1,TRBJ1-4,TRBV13,CASSLGQGDEKLFF,TGTGCCAGCAGCTTAGGTCAGGGGGATGAAAAACTGTTTTTT
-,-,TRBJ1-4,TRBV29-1,CSVEGDSNEKLFF,TGCAGCGTTGAGGGAGACTCTAATGAAAAACTGTTTTTT
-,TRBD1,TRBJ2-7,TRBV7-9,CASSLAGLGQGAYEQYF,TGTGCCAGCAGCTTAGCAGGACTAGGACAGGGGGCTTATGAGCAGTACTTC
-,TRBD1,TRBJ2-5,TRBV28,CASVGAGTGHQETQYF,TGTGCCAGCGTCGGAGCCGGGACAGGGCACCAAGAGACCCAGTACTTC
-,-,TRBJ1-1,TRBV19,CASSISTTANTEAFF,TGTGCCAGTAGTATCTCGACGACGGCTAACACTGAAGCTTTCTTT
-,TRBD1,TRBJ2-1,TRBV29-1,CSVETGGKFWNEQFF,TGCAGCGTGGAGACAGGGGGCAAATTCTGGAATGAGCAGTTCTTC
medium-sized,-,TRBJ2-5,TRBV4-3,CASSSLLTETQYF,TGCGCCAGCAGCTCCCTTCTCACGGAGACCCAGTACTTC
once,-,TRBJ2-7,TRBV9,CASSVGFGSSYEQYF,TGTGCCAGCAGCGTAGGTTTCGGGAGCTCCTACGAGCAGTACTTC
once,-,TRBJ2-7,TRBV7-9,CASSPRSGNYEQYF,TGTGCCAGCAGCCCGCGATCCGGGAATTACGAGCAGTACTTC
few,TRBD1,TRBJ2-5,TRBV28,CASSSPDRAQETQYF,TGTGCCAGCAGTTCCCCGGACAGGGCCCAAGAGACCCAGTACTTC
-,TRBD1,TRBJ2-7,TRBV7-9,CASSSLVTGGNYEQYF,TGTGCCAGCAGCAGTCTGGTGACAGGGGGAAACTACGAGCAGTACTTC
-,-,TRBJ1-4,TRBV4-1,CASSQVVGDEKLFF,TGCGCCAGCAGCCAAGTAGTTGGGGACGAAAAACTGTTTTTT
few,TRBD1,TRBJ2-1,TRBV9,CASSVVGGGQGSYNEQFF,TGTGCCAGCAGCGTAGTAGGTGGGGGACAGGGATCTTACAATGAGCAGTTCTTC
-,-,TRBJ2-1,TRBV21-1,CASSRTGKPGLALYNSYNEQFF,TGTGCCAGCAGCAGGACGGGTAAACCGGGACTAGCTCTTTATAACTCCTACAATGAGCAGTTCTTC
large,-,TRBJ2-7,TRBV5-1,CASSPELDYYEQYF,TGCGCCAGCAGCCCTGAGTTGGATTACTACGAGCAGTACTTC
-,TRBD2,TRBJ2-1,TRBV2,CASSNSGMNDEQFF,TGTGCCAGCAGCAATAGCGGGATGAACGATGAGCAGTTCTTC
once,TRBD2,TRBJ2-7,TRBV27,CASSEAGGPSGEQYF,TGTGCCAGTAGTGAAGCGGGAGGGCCCTCGGGGGAGCAGTACTTC
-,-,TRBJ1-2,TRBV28,CASSLDPTDFNYGYTF,TGTGCCAGCAGTCTGGACCCGACAGATTTTAACTATGGCTACACCTTC
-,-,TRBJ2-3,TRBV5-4,CASSLAVDTQYF,TGTGCCAGCAGCTTGGCCGTGGATACGCAGTATTTT
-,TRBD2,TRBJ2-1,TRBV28,CASSLLAEYNEQFF,TGTGCCAGCAGTTTACTAGCGGAATACAATGAGCAGTTCTTC
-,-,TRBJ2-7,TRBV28,CASSSDVSAYEQYF,TGTGCCAGCAGTTCAGATGTCTCGGCCTACGAGCAGTACTTC
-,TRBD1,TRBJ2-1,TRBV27,CASNIDRGGDNEQFF,TGTGCCAGCAATATAGACAGGGGAGGAGACAATGAGCAGTTCTTC
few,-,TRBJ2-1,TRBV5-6,CASSLWRGEYNEQFF,TGTGCCAGCAGCTTGTGGAGGGGGGAGTACAATGAGCAGTTCTTC
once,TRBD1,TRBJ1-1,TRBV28,CASSLTGSETEAFF,TGTGCCAGCAGTCTGACAGGGTCGGAAACTGAAGCTTTCTTT
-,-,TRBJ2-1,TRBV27,CASSQAYNNEQFF,TGTGCCAGCAGCCAAGCGTACAACAATGAGCAGTTCTTC
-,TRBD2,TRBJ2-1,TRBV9,CASSDSGAYNEQFF,TGTGCCAGCAGCGATAGCGGGGCCTACAATGAGCAGTTCTTC
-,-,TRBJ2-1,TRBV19,CASSLGLGQTNEQFF,TGTGCCAGTAGTCTGGGTCTGGGCCAAACCAATGAGCAGTTCTTC
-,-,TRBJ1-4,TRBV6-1,CASSATQGSNEKLFF,TGTGCCAGCAGCGCTACACAGGGCAGTAATGAAAAACTGTTTTTT
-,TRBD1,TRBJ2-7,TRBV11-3,CASSLGQYLREQYF,TGTGCCAGCAGCTTGGGACAGTACCTTCGTGAGCAGTACTTC
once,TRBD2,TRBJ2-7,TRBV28,CASSSTTTSGIMYEQYF,TGTGCCAGCAGTTCCACCACGACTAGCGGGATTATGTACGAGCAGTACTTC
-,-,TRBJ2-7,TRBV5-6,CASGRLSPYEQYF,TGTGCCAGCGGGAGGCTCTCGCCCTACGAGCAGTACTTC
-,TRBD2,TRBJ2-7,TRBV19,CASSPPSGGHLFNSYEQYF,TGTGCCAGTAGTCCTCCTAGCGGGGGCCATCTCTTTAATTCCTACGAGCAGTACTTC
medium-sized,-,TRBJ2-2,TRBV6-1,CASSEAGENTGELFF,TGTGCCAGCAGTGAAGCAGGGGAGAACACCGGGGAGCTGTTTTTT
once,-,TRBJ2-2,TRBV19,CASSRQETGELFF,TGTGCCAGTAGTAGACAAGAAACCGGGGAGCTGTTTTTT
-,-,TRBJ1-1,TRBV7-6,CASSREGNTEAFF,TGTGCCAGCTCCCGAGAGGGGAACACTGAAGCTTTCTTT
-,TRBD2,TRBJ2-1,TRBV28,CASSSGAGGTWNEQFF,TGTGCCAGCAGTTCAGGAGCGGGAGGTACTTGGAATGAGCAGTTCTTC
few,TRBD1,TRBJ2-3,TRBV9,CASSAIQGPPFTDTQYF,TGTGCCAGCAGCGCCATACAGGGGCCTCCCTTCACAGATACGCAGTATTTT
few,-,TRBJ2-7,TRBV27,CASSQGPYEQYF,TGTGCCAGCAGCCAGGGGCCCTACGAGCAGTACTTC
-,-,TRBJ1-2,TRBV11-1,CASSPGTSDYGYTF,TGTGCCAGCAGCCCTGGGACTTCTGACTATGGCTACACCTTC
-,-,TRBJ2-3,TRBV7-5,CVRSPLTSKRGHITVSTDTQYF,TGTGTCAGAAGCCCTCTTACTTCGAAGCGGGGGCACATTACAGTTAGCACAGATACGCAGTATTTT
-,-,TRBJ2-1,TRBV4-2,CASSQEISWAGNEQFF,TGTGCCAGCAGCCAAGAAATCTCTTGGGCGGGCAATGAGCAGTTCTTC
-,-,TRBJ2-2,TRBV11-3,CASSFRGETGELFF,TGTGCCAGCAGCTTTAGAGGGGAAACCGGGGAGCTGTTTTTT
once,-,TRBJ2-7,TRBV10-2,CASSETGEGYEQYF,TGCGCCAGCAGTGAAACAGGGGAGGGCTACGAGCAGTACTTC